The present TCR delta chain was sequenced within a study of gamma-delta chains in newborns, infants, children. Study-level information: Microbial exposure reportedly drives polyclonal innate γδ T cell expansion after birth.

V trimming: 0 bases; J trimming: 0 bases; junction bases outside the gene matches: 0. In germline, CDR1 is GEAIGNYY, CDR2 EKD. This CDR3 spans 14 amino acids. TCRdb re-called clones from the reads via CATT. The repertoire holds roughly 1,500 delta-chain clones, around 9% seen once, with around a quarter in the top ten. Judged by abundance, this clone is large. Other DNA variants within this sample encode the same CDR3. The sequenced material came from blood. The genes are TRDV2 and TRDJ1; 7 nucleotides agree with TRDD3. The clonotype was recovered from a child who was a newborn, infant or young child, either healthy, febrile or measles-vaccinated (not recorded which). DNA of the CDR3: TGTGCCTGTGACACCGGGGGATACACCGATAAACTCATCTTT. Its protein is CACDTGGYTDKLIF.